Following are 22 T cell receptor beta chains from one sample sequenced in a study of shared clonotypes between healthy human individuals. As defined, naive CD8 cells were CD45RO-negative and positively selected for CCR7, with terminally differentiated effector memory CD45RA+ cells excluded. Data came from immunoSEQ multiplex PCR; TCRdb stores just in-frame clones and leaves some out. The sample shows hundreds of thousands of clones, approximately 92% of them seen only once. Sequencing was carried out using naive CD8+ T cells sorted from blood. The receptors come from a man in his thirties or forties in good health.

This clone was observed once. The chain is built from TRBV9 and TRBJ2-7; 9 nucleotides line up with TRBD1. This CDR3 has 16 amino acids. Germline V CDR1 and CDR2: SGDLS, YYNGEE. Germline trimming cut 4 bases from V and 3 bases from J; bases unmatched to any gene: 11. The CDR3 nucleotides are TGTGCCAGCAGCCCTGGGACAGGGCGGACGGGCTACGAGCAGTACTTC. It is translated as CASSPGTGRTGYEQYF.

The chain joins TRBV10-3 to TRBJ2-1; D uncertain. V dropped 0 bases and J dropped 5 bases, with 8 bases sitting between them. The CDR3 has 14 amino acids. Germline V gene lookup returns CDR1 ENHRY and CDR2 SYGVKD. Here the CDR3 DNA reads TGTGCCATCAGTGAGTCAAACGGAAACAATGAGCAGTTCTTC. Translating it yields CAISESNGNNEQFF.

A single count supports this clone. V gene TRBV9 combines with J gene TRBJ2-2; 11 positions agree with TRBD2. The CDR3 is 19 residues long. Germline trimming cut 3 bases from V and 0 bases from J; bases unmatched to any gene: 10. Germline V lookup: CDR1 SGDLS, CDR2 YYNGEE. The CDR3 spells CASSERPGLADSNTGELFF. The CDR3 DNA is TGTGCCAGCAGCGAAAGACCGGGACTAGCGGATTCGAACACCGGGGAGCTGTTTTTT.

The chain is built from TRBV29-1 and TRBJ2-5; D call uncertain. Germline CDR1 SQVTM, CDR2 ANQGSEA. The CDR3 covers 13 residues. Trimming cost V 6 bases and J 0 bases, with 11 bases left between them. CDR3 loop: CSVATAYQETQYF. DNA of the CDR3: TGCAGCGTAGCCACCGCGTACCAAGAGACCCAGTACTTC. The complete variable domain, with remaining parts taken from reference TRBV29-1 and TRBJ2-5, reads SAVISQKPSRDICQRGTSLTIQCQVDSQVTMMFWYRQQPGQSLTLIATANQGSEATYESGFVIDKFPISRPNLTFSTLTVSNMSPEDSSIYLCSVATAYQETQYFGPGTRLLVL.

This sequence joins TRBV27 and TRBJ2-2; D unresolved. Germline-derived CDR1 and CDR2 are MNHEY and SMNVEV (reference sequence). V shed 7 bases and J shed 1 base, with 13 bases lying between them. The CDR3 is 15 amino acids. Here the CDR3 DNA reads TGTGCCAGCACCCGATGGGTGGGGAACACCGGGGAGCTGTTTTTT. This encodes CASTRWVGNTGELFF.

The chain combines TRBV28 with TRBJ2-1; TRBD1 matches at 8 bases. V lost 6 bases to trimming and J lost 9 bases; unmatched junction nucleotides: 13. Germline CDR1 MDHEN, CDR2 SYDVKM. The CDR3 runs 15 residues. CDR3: CASSSRRQGSFEQFF. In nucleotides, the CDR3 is TGTGCCAGCAGCTCCCGACGACAGGGGAGTTTTGAGCAGTTCTTC.

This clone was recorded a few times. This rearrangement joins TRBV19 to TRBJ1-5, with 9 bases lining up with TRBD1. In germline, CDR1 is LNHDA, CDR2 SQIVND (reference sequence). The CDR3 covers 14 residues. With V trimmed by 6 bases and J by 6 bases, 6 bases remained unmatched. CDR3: CASSPGTGRQPQHF. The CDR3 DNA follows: TGTGCCAGTAGCCCAGGGACAGGGCGTCAGCCCCAGCATTTT.

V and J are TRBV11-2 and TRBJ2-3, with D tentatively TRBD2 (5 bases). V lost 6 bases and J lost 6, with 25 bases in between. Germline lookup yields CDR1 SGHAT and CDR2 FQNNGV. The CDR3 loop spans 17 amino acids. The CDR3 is CASSPLFGSERRDTQYF. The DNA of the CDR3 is TGTGCCAGCAGTCCTCTTTTTGGGAGCGAAAGGAGGGATACGCAGTATTTT.

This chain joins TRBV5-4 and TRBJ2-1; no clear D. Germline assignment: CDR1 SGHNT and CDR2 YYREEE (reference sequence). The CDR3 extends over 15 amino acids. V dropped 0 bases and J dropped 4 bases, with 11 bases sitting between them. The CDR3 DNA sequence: TGTGCCAGCAGCTTGGTCCCCTGGGGTTACAATGAGCAGTTCTTC. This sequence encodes CASSLVPWGYNEQFF.

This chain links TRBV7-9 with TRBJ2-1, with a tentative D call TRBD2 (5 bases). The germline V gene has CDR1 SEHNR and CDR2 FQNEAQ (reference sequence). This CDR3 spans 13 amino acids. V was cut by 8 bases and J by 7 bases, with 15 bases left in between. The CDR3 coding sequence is TGTGCCAGCCGGCAGCCTAGCTGGAATGAGCAGTTCTTC. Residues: CASRQPSWNEQFF.

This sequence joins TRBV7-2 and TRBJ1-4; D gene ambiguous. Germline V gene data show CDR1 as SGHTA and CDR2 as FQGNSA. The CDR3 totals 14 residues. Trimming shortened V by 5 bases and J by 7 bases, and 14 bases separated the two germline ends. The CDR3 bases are TGTGCCAGCAGCGCCCCTCGGGATTTTGAAAAACTGTTTTTT. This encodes CASSAPRDFEKLFF.

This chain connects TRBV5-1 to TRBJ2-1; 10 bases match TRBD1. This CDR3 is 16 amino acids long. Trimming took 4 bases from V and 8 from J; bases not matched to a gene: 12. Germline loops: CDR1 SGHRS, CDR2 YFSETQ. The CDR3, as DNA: TGCGCCAGCAGCGTTGGACAGGGGGACATGTTTGATGAGCAGTTCTTC. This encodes CASSVGQGDMFDEQFF.

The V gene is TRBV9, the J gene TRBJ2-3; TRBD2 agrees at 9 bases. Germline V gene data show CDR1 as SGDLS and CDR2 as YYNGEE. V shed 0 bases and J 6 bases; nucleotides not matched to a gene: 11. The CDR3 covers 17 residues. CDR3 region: CASSVEGLAFQVDTQYF. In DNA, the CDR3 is TGTGCCAGCAGCGTAGAGGGACTAGCCTTCCAGGTGGATACGCAGTATTTT.

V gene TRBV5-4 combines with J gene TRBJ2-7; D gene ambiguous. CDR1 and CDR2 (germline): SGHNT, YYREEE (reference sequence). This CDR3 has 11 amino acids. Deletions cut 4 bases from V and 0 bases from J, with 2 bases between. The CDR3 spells CASSDSYEQYF. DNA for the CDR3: TGTGCCAGCAGCGACTCCTACGAGCAGTACTTC. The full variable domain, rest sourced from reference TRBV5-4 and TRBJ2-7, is ETGVTQSPTHLIKTRGQQVTLRCSSQSGHNTVSWYQQALGQGPQFIFQYYREEENGRGNFPPRFSGLQFPNYSSELNVNALELDDSALYLCASSDSYEQYFGPGTRLTVT.

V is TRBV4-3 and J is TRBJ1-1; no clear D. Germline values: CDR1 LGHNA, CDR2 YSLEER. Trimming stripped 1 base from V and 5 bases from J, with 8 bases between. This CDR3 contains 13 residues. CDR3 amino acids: CASSQATGTEAFF. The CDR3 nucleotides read TGCGCCAGCAGCCAAGCCACTGGGACTGAAGCTTTCTTT.

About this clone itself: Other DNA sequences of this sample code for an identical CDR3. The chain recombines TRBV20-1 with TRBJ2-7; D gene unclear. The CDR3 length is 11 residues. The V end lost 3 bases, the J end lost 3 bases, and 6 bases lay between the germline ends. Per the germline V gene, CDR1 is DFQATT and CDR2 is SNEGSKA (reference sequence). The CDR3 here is CSARESYEQYF. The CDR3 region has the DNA TGCAGTGCTAGGGAGAGCTACGAGCAGTACTTC.

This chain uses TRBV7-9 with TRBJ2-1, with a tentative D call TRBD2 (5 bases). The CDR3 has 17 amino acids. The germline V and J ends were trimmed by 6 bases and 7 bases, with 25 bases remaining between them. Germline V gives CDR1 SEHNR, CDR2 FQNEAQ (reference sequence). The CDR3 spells CASSLPSGSQAMNEQFF. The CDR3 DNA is TGTGCCAGCAGTCTACCCTCTGGGAGTCAAGCTATGAATGAGCAGTTCTTC.

CDR3 residues: CASSPPRTSVPLTTNEQYF. In DNA, the CDR3 is TGTGCCAGCAGTCCCCCCCGGACTAGCGTTCCGCTTACGACAAACGAGCAGTACTTC. The chain combines TRBV28 with TRBJ2-7, with TRBD2 matching over 9 bases. CDR3 length: 19 residues. CDR1 is MDHEN, CDR2 SYDVKM, per germline. V shed 5 bases, J shed 5 bases, and the junction held 22 bases outside the gene matches.

This chain's CDR3 is CASSFYGSKLYEQYF. CDR3 DNA: TGTGCCAGCAGTTTCTATGGTTCTAAGCTCTACGAGCAGTACTTC. V usage is TRBV28 and J usage is TRBJ2-7; D remains unclear. The germline CDR1 and CDR2 sequences are MDHEN and SYDVKM. V gave up 3 bases and J gave up 3 bases, with 15 bases separating them. The CDR3 runs to 15 residues.

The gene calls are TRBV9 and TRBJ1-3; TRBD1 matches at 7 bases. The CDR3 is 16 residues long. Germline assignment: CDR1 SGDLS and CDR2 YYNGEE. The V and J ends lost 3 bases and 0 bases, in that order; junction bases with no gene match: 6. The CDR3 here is CASSAPGQSSGNTIYF. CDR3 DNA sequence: TGTGCCAGCAGCGCACCGGGACAGAGCTCTGGAAACACCATATATTTT.

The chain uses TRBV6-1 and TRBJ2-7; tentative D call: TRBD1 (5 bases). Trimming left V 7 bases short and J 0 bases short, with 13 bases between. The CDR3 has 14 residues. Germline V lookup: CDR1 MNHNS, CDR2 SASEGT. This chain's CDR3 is CASNPTGTSYEQYF. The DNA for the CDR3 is TGTGCCAGCAACCCTACAGGAACCTCCTACGAGCAGTACTTC.

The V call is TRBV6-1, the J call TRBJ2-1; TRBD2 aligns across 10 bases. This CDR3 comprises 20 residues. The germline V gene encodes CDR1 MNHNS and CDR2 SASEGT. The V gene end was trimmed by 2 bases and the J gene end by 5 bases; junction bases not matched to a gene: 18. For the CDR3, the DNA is TGTGCCAGCAGTGAACGGGAGGCTAGCGGGAGATCGGTCCGGGACAATGAGCAGTTCTTC. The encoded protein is CASSEREASGRSVRDNEQFF.